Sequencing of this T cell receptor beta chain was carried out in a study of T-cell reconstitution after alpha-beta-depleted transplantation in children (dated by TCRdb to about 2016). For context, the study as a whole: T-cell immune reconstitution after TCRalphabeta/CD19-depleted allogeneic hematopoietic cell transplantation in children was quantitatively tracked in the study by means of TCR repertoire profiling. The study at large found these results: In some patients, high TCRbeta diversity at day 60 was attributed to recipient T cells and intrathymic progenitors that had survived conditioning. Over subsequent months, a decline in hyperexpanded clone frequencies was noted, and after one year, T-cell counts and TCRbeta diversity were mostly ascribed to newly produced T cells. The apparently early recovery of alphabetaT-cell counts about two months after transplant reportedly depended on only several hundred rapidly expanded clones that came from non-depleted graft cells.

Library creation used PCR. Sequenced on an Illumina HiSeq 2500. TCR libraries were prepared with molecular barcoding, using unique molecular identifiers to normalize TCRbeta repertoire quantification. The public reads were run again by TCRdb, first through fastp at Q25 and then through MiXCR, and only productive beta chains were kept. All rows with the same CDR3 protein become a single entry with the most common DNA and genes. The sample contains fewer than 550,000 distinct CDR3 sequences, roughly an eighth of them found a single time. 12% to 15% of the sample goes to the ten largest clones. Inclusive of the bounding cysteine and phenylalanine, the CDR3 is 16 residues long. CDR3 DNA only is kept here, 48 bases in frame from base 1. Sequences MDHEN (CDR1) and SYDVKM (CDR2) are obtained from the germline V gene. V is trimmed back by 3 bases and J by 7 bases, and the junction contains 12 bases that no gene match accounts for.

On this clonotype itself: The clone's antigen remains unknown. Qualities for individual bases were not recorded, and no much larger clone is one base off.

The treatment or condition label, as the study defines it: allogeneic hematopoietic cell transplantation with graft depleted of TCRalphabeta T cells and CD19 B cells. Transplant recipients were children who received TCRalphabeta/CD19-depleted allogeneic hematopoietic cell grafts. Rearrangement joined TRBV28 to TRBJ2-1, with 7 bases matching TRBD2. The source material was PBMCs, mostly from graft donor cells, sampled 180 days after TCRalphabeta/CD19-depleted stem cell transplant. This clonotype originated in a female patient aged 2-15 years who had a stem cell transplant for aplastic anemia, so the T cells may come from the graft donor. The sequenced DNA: TGTGCCAGCAGTTTCCCCCGGGAGGTCCTAATGAATGAGCAGTTCTTC. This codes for CASSFPREVLMNEQFF.